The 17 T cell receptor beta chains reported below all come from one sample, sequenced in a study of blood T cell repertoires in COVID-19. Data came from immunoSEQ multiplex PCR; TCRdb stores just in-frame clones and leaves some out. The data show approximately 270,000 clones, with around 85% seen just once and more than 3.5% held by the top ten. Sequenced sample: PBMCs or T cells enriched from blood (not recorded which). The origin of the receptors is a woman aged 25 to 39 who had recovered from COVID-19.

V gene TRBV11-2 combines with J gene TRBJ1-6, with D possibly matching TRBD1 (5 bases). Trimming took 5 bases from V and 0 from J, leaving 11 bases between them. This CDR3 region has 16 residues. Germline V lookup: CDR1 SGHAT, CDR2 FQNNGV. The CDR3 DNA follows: TGTGCCAGCAGCGGGGCCCCAAGCTCCTATAATTCACCCCTCCACTTT. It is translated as CASSGAPSSYNSPLHF.

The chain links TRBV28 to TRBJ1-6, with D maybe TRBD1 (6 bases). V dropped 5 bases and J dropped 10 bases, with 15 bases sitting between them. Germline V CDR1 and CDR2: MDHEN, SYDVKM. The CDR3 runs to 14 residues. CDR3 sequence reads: CASSINRVRSPLHF. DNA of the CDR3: TGTGCCAGCAGTATTAACAGGGTTCGGTCACCCCTCCACTTT.

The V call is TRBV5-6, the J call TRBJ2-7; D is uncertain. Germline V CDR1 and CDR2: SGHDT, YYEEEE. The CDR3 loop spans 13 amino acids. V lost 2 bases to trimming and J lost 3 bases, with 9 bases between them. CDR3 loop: CASSFSQSYEQYF. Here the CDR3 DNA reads TGTGCCAGCAGCTTCTCACAGAGCTACGAGCAGTACTTC. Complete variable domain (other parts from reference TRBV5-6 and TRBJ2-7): DAGVTQSPTHLIKTRGQQVTLRCSPKSGHDTVSWYQQALGQGPQFIFQYYEEEERQRGNFPDRFSGHQFPNYSSELNVNALLLGDSALYLCASSFSQSYEQYFGPGTRLTVT.

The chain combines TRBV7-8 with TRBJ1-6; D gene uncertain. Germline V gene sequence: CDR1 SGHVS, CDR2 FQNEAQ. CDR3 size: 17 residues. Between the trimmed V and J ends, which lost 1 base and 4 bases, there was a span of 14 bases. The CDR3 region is CASSLGPSGRYNSPLHF. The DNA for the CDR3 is TGTGCCAGCAGCTTAGGGCCGTCGGGGAGGTATAATTCACCCCTCCACTTT.

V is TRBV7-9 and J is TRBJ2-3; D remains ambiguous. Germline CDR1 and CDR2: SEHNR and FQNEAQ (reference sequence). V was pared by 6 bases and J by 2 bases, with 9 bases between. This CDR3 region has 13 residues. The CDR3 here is CASRSKATDTQYF. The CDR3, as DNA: TGTGCCAGCAGGAGTAAAGCCACAGATACGCAGTATTTT.

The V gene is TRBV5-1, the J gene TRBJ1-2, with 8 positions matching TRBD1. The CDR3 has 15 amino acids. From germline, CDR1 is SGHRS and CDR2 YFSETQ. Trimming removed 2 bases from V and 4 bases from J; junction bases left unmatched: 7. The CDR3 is CASSLLRQGSYGYTF. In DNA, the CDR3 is TGCGCCAGCAGCTTACTACGACAGGGGTCCTATGGCTACACCTTC.

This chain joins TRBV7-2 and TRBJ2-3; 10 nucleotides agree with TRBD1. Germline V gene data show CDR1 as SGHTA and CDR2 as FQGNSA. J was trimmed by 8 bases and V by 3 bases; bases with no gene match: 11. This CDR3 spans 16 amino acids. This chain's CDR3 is CASSLPNRDRGSTQYF. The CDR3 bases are TGTGCCAGCAGCTTGCCGAACCGGGACAGGGGAAGTACGCAGTATTTT.

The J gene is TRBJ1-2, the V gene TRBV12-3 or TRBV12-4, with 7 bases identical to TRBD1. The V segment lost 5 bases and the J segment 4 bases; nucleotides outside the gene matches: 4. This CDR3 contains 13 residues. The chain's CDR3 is CASSVTGVYGYTF. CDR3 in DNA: TGTGCCAGCAGTGTCACAGGGGTCTATGGCTACACCTTC.

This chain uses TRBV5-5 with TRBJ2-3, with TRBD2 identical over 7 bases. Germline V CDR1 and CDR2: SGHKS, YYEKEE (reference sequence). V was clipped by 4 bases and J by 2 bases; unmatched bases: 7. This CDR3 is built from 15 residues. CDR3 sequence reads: CASSQSSGSTDTQYF. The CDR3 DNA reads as TGTGCCAGCAGCCAATCTAGCGGCTCCACAGATACGCAGTATTTT.

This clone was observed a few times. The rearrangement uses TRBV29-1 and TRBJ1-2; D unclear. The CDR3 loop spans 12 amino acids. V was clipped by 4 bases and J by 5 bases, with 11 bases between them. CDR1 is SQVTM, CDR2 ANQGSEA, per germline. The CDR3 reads CSVGRGDYGYTF. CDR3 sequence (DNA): TGCAGCGTTGGAAGAGGCGATTATGGCTACACCTTC.

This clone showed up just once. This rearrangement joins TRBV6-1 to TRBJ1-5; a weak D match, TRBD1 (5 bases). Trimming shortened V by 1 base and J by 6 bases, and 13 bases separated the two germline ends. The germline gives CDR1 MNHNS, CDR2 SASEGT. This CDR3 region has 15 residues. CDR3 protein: CASSEGIQGGQPQHF. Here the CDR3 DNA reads TGTGCCAGCAGTGAAGGGATCCAGGGCGGTCAGCCCCAGCATTTT.

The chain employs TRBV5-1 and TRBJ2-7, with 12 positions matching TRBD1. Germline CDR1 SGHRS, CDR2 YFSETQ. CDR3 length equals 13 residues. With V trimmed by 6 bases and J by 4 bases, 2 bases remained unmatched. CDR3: CASTGQGAYEQYF. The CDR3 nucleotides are TGCGCCAGCACGGGACAGGGGGCTTACGAGCAGTACTTC.

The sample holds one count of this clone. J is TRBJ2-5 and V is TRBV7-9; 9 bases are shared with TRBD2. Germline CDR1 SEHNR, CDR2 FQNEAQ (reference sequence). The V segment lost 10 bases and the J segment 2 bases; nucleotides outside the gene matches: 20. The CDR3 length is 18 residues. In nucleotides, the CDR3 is TGTGCCATCCTGGGGGGCGGGAGGGACCTACCTAAACAAGAGACCCAGTACTTC. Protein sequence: CAILGGGRDLPKQETQYF.

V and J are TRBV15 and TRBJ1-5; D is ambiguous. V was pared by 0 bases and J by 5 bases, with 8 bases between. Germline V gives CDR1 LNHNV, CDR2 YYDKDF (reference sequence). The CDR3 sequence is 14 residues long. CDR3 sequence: CATSRDLLDQPQHF. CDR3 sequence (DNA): TGTGCCACCAGCAGAGATCTTCTTGATCAGCCCCAGCATTTT.

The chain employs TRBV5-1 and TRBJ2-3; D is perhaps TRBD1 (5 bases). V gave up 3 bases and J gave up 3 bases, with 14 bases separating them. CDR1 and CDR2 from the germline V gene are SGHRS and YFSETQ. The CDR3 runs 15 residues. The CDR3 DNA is TGCGCCAGCAGCTCAACAGGACCCCTAACAGATACGCAGTATTTT. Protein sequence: CASSSTGPLTDTQYF.

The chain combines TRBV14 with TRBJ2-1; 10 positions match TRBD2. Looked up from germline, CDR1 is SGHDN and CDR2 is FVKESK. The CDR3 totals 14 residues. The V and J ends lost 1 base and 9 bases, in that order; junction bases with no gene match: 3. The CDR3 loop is CASSQVGTSAEQFF. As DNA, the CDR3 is TGTGCCAGCAGCCAAGTCGGGACTAGCGCTGAGCAGTTCTTC. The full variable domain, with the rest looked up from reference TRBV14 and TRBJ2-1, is EAGVTQFPSHSVIEKGQTVTLRCDPISGHDNLYWYRRVMGKEIKFLLHFVKESKQDESGMPNNRFLAERTGGTYSTLKVQPAELEDSGVYFCASSQVGTSAEQFFGPGTRLTVL.

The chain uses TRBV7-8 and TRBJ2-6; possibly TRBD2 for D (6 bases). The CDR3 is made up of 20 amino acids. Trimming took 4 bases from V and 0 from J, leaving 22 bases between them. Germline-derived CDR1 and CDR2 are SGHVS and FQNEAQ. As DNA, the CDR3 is TGTGCCAGCAGCTCCCGTACGGCGGGACCAAGTAACTCTGGGGCCAACGTCCTGACTTTC. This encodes CASSSRTAGPSNSGANVLTF.